This TCR beta chain was recovered during a study of STAT5B mutations in CD4+ large granular lymphocyte leukemia. Germline V gene data show CDR1 as MRHNA and CDR2 as SNTAGT. With 4 bases clipped from V and 3 bases from J, the junction kept 1 base outside the gene matches. This CDR3 has 14 residues. Only in-frame clones appear in the TCRdb table, and some are missing; sequencing was by immunoSEQ multiplex PCR. The sample holds approximately 4,100 clones, about four fifths seen once. This TCR derives from a man between 70 and 80 years old with CD4+ T-cell large granular lymphocyte leukemia. The chain has TRBV6-4 and TRBJ2-2, with 8 bases matching TRBD2. Sample: PBMCs. The CDR3 here is CASSATSDTGELFF. CDR3 DNA sequence: TGTGCCAGCAGTGCGACTAGCGACACCGGGGAGCTGTTTTTT.